This record looks at one T cell receptor (beta chain) sequence and its context. Its recognized antigen is unknown. Base quality data are lacking; no much larger clone is found one base away. This record comes from a study of cytomegalovirus exposure and HLA in healthy donors (dated by TCRdb to the late 2010s). About the full investigation: In an earlier analysis of 587 of the donors, roughly 300 Gb of sequence data and approximately 120 million unique TCR beta sequences from 150 million to 200 million T cells were reported. Approximately 300 gigabases of sequencing data and tens of millions of unique TCR sequences were included in an early release covering roughly 600 HLA-typed donors. Of the 398 genotyped donors, about 84% fell in the genetic ancestry cluster associated with self-reported Caucasian donors. The aim of the study was to test whether cataloging public T cell receptors could identify signatures of past pathogen exposure. The study used immunosequencing to profile the T cell repertoires of approximately 650 subjects and linked those repertoires to cytomegalovirus serostatus. In addition to the first cohort of 650 to 750 subjects, a separate validation cohort of 100 to 150 different subjects was used. High-throughput TCR immunosequencing, statistical association of individual TCRs with disease status, and machine learning were combined to predict cytomegalovirus infection status. In a later analysis, previously published TCR beta repertoires from 666 donors were re-analyzed and high-resolution HLA genotyping was added so that TCR occurrence patterns could be studied. The later analysis used no new phenotypic data to find candidate immune exposures, relying instead on TCR beta sequences and their occurrence across donors. An earlier analysis of 587 of the donors used high-throughput TCR beta sequencing to judge whether each TCR beta V gene segment behaved as functional or pseudogenic. Alongside the repertoire data, information on donor age, sex, ethnicity and CMV serostatus was compiled. In a later genetic analysis, genome-wide SNP genotypes for about three fifths of the roughly 670 donors were used, and that subset was treated as a discovery cohort. All discovery cohort repertoires had been generated using a single sequencing platform. HLA typing covered class I and class II loci at four-digit resolution. Typing coverage differed by locus: A, B, C, DRB1 and DQB1 were typed in about 629-630 donors, DQA1 in about 560, DPA1 in some 600, and DPB1 in approximately 450. Four or five DR-DQ haplotypes were handled as single units for association and clustering because linkage in the cohort was strong. Among around 400 genotyped donors of the cohort, an average of about 240,000 unique TCR beta nucleotide sequences were sequenced per donor, around a sixth of them non-productive.

The paper's findings and limits, for the study overall: In a later analysis, HLA-associated TCR beta chains were found to be more clonally expanded and to have lower generation probabilities than equally common non-associated chains. A cluster of highly shared sequence variants was judged likely to be a technical artifact of the sequencing pipeline. A later analysis found that most CMV-associated TCR beta chains appeared HLA-restricted, with HLA associations seemingly driven largely by CMV exposure. A total of some 180 TCR beta chains were listed by the study as associated with cytomegalovirus. It was suggested by the authors that the approach could potentially be generalized to other disease states and immunological phenotypes. Most TCR sequences were observed very rarely across donors, whereas some public TCRs were present in many individuals. Sequencing depth was assumed to be roughly uniform across donors in the presence/absence analyses, though that assumption may not hold. The only immune exposure information available for the cohort was CMV serostatus. The cohort was sequenced for TCR beta chains only, and without alpha or paired-chain data the features that could be detected were limited. An earlier analysis of approximately 530 of the donors showed that most TCR beta V segments appeared in productive rearrangements either about 87% or about 30% of the time, which broadly matched IMGT annotations. At a false discovery rate of 0.05, a later analysis linked some 18,000 TCR beta sequences to specific HLA alleles. Cytomegalovirus status was reported to be diagnosed by the classifier with high specificity and sensitivity in both the original and validation cohorts. In a later analysis, TCR association rates were found to vary across HLA loci, with the most associated TCRs seen for DRB1 alleles and the fewest for HLA-C alleles. A further reported finding was that TCR beta sequences accurately predicted the HLA-A and HLA-B alleles for most subjects in the first cohort. Several of the top co-occurrence clusters appeared to be linked to parvovirus B19, influenza, CMV and Epstein-Barr virus, according to a later analysis. Assigning TCR associations to individual alleles was difficult when HLA alleles, especially DR and DQ, strongly co-occurred. A later genetic analysis associated a missense DCLRE1C variant with V-gene and J-gene trimming of TCR beta chains, and an independent cohort replicated the association. HLA typing was unavailable for some donors at each locus, so association tests used only the typed subset. Compared with the roughly 670-donor mean, donors in an Asian-associated ancestry cluster had fewer N-insertions in productive TCRs, according to a later genetic analysis. In vitro tests confirmed that a few of the cytomegalovirus-associated TCR beta chains recognize cytomegalovirus antigens. The earlier analysis of 587 of the donors excluded some 15 rarely observed V segments, including chromosome 9 orphons, because counts were too low. Correlated functional status among segregating V segments might reflect linkage disequilibrium, but an unknown experimental factor could not be ruled out.

The cohort comprised more than 550 healthy bone marrow donors. All cohort members were sampled while nominally healthy, although unrecorded immune exposures were likely present. The donor was CMV seronegative and was included in the group of 352 seronegative cohort members. Each donor provided a peripheral blood sample, and peripheral blood mononuclear cells were used for TCR beta sequencing. The Qiagen DNeasy Blood Extraction Kit was used to extract genomic DNA from the blood cell samples. Receptors were amplified or captured by the immunoSEQ multiplex PCR assay. For the multiplex PCR, a mixture combining 60 forward primers for TCR Vbeta segments and 13 reverse primers for TCR Jbeta segments was used. The CDR3 region of rearranged TCR beta genes was amplified from genomic DNA with a multiplex PCR assay. On the Illumina HiSeq System, the amplified TCR beta libraries were sequenced as 87-base-pair reads. As for the authors' bioinformatics: Across the 670 or so repertoires, a later analysis counted some 81 million unique TCR beta chains, 9.5 million to 12 million of which were shared by at least two donors. Raw reads were error-corrected and collapsed into unique sequences with a nearest-neighbor algorithm that merged closely related sequences to remove PCR and sequencing errors. Alignment of CDR3 sequences to IMGT reference sequences was used to assign V, D and J gene segments. For a sequence to be retained, at least a six-nucleotide match to both a V gene segment and a J gene segment was required. Rearrangements were classified as productive when the CDR3 lacked stop codons and remained in frame with V and J, and all other rearrangements were classified as non-productive. CDR3 was defined by IMGT convention, running from the second conserved V-encoded cysteine to the conserved J-encoded phenylalanine. Sequences without an unambiguous match to a single V gene segment were excluded from the earlier analysis of about 630 of the donors. In an earlier analysis of several hundred of the donors, a V segment was called functional when productive rearrangements were above 56.7%, and segregating when the standard deviation between donors exceeded 5%. A statistical classification framework was built for diagnosing cytomegalovirus status from the catalog of TCR beta chain sequences. A later analysis assigned V and J genes by comparing TCR nucleotide sequences with IMGT/GENE-DB human TR gene sequences. A later analysis assigned CDR3 sequences and most-parsimonious VDJ recombination scenarios with the TCRdist pipeline. In a later analysis, each TCR beta chain was defined by its CDR3 amino acid sequence together with its V-gene family, and reads lacking a unique V-gene family were excluded. In a later analysis, 500 to 700 highly shared, low-generation-probability nucleotide sequences were removed to address suspected cross-contamination and a sequencing artifact. For each public chain, a later analysis derived a clonal expansion index from normalized ranks of inferred template counts within each repertoire. A later analysis computed generation probabilities with a VDJ recombination model fitted to out-of-frame rearrangements, and checked the results against IGoR. A later analysis scored TCR-TCR, TCR-HLA and TCR-CMV co-occurrence with hypergeometric tests, applying a repertoire-size bias correction to TCR pairs. To estimate false discovery rates, a later analysis permuted the HLA or CMV assignments 20 times. A later analysis grouped co-occurring TCRs with DBSCAN, adding TCRdist sequence similarity when clustering within HLA-allele-positive subsets. Repertoires with fewer than 30,000 or more than 120,000 public chains were left out of co-occurrence clustering, as were five repertoires with anomalous nucleotide sharing. TCRdb carries this immuneACCESS record with in-frame sequences only. Its versions omit some clonotypes, under half of them owing to an unresolved V gene in the studies checked, with the rest unexplained. D and trimming come from the DNA, and the V and J calls and clone size come from that table. In this sample the table shows some 190,000 clones, approximately 86% of which occur a single time. The top ten clones comprise roughly 0.33% of the sample.

The TCR originated in a woman in her twenties or thirties in good health and CMV-seronegative. Source material: PBMCs.

The nucleotide sequence is TGTGCCATCAGCCAGACGCGGTATCCGGACACCGGGGAGCTGTTTTTT. It translates as CAISQTRYPDTGELFF. The chain employs TRBV10-3 and TRBJ2-2; a confident D gene designation cannot be given. The germline V gene encodes CDR1 ENHRY and CDR2 SYGVKD. Counted from cysteine to phenylalanine, this CDR3 has 16 amino acids. Only the CDR3 DNA stays, 48 bases, in frame from base 1. V and J are truncated by 6 bases and 3 bases respectively, leaving an intervening sequence of 17 bases.